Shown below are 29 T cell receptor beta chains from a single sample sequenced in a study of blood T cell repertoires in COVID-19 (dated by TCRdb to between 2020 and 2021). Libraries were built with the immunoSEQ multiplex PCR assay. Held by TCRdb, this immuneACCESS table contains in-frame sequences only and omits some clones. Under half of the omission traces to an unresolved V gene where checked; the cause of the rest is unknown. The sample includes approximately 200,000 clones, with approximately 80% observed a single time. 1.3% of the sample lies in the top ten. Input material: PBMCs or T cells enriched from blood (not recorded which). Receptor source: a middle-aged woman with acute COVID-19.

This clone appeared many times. The CDR3 DNA reads TGTGCCAGCAGTTACACCTCTGACAGGGGAATCTACAATGAGCAGTTCTTC. As protein: CASSYTSDRGIYNEQFF. The rearrangement links TRBV2 to TRBJ2-1, with TRBD1 matching 8 bases. The ends lost 5 bases at V and 3 bases at J; junction bases unmatched: 12. The CDR3 loop spans 17 amino acids. Germline CDR1 reads SNHLY; CDR2 reads FYNNEI. Variable domain in full (rest from reference TRBV2 and TRBJ2-1): EPEVTQTPSHQVTQMGQEVILRCVPISNHLYFYWYRQILGQKVEFLVSFYNNEISEKSEIFDDQFSVERPDGSNFTLKIRSTKLEDSAMYFCASSYTSDRGIYNEQFFGPGTRLTVL.

The CDR3 sequence is CASSSGTSGFTDTQYF. CDR3 DNA sequence: TGTGCCAGCAGCTCCGGGACTAGCGGATTCACAGATACGCAGTATTTT. The chain has TRBV7-8 and TRBJ2-3; 11 bases are shared with TRBD2. The CDR3 contains 16 residues. The junction had 5 bases not matched to a gene; V was cut back by 4 bases and J by 2 bases. The germline gives CDR1 SGHVS, CDR2 FQNEAQ.

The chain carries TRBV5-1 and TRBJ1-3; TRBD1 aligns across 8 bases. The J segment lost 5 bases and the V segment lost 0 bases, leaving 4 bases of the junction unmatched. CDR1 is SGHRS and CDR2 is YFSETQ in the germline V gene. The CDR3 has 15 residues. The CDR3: CASSLGTGGRNTIYF. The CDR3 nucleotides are TGCGCCAGCAGCTTGGGAACAGGGGGAAGAAACACCATATATTTT. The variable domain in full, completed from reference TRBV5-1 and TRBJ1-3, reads KAGVTQTPRYLIKTRGQQVTLSCSPISGHRSVSWYQQTPGQGLQFLFEYFSETQRNKGNFPGRFSGRQFSNSRSEMNVSTLELGDSALYLCASSLGTGGRNTIYFGEGSWLTVV.

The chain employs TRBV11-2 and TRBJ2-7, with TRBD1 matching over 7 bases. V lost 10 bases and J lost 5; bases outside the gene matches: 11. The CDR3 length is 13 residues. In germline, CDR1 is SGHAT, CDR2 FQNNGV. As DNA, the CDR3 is TGTGCCACGAGGGGGCAGGTAGTGAACGAGCAGTACTTC. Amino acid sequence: CATRGQVVNEQYF.

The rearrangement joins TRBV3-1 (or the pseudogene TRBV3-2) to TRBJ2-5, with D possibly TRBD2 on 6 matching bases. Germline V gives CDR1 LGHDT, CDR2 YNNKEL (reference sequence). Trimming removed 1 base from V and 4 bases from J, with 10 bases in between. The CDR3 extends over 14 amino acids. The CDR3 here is CASSQVRGLETQYF. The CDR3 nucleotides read TGTGCCAGCAGCCAAGTGCGGGGTTTAGAGACCCAGTACTTC.

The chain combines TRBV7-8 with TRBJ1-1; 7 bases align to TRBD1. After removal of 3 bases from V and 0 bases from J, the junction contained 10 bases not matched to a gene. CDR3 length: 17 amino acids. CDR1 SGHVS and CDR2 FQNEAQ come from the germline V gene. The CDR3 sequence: CASSFTPKTGLNTEAFF. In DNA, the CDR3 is TGTGCCAGCAGCTTCACACCTAAGACAGGGTTGAACACTGAAGCTTTCTTT.

CDR3 sequence reads: CAASGTGPPYFEAFF. The DNA for the CDR3 is TGTGCCGCATCCGGGACAGGGCCCCCCTACTTTGAAGCTTTCTTT. The chain links TRBV28 to TRBJ1-1; 9 nucleotides match TRBD1. The CDR3 spans 15 residues. CDR1 and CDR2 from the germline V gene are MDHEN and SYDVKM. Unmatched junction bases numbered 17, after V lost 11 bases and J lost 7 bases.

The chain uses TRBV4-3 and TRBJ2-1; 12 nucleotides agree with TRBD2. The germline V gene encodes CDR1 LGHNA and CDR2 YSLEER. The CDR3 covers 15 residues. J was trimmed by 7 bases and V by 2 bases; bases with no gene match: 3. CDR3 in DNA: TGCGCCAGCAGCCAACGGACTAGCGGGATGAATGAGCAGTTCTTC. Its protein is CASSQRTSGMNEQFF.

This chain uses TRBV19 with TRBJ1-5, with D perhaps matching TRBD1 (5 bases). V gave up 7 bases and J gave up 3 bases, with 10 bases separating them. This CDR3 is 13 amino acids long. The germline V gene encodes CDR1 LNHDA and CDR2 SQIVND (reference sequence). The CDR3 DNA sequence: TGTGCCAGTATGCAGGGCCTCAATCAGCCCCAGCATTTT. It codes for CASMQGLNQPQHF.

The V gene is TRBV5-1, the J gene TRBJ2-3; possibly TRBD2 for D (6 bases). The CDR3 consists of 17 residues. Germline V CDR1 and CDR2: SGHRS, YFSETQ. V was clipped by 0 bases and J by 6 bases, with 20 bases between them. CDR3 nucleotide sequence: TGCGCCAGCAGCTTGGGGATCCGGGGGACTTCTTCGGATACGCAGTATTTT. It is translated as CASSLGIRGTSSDTQYF.

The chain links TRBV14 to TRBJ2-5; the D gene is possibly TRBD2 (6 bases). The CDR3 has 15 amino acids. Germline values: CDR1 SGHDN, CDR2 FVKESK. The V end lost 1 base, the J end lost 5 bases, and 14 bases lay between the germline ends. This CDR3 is CASSQGRGVMETQYF. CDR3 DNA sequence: TGTGCCAGCAGCCAAGGGCGGGGAGTCATGGAGACCCAGTACTTC.

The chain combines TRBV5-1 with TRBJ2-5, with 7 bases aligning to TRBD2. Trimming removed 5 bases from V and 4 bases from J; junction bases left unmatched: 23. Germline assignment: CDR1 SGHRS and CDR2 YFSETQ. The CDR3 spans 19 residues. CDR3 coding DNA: TGCGCCAGCAGTATTCAGTCCAGCGGGATGTTTAATATAGGAGAGACCCAGTACTTC. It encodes CASSIQSSGMFNIGETQYF.

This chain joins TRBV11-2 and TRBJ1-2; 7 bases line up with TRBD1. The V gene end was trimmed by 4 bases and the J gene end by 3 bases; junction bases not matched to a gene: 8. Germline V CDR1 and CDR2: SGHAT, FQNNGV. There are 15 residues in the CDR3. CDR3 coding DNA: TGTGCCAGCAGCTCACAGGGGATAACTTACTATGGCTACACCTTC. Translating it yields CASSSQGITYYGYTF.

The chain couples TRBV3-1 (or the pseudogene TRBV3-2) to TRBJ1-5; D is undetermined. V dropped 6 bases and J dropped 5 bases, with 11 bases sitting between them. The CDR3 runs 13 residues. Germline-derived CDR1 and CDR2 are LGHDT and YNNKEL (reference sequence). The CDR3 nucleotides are TGTGCCAGCAGTCCCACTGCCTATCAGCCCCAGCATTTT. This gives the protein CASSPTAYQPQHF.

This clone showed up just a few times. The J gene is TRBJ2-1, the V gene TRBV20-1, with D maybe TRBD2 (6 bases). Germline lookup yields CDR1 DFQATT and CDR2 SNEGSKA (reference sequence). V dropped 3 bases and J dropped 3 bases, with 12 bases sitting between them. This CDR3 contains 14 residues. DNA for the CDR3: TGCAGTGCTAGTCGACTAGACCTCTACAATGAGCAGTTCTTC. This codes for CSASRLDLYNEQFF.

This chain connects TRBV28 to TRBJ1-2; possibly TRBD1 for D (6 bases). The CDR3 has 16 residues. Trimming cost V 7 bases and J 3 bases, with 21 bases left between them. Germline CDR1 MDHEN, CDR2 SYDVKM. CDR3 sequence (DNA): TGTGCCAGCAAGTCCCCTCCTCAGGGGAACTACTATGGCTACACCTTC. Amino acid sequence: CASKSPPQGNYYGYTF.

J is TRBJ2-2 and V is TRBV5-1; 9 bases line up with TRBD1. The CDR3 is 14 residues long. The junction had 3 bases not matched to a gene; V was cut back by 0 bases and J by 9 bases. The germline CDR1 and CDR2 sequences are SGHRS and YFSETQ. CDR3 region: CASSLGTGDRELFF. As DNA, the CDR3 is TGCGCCAGCAGCTTGGGGACAGGGGACAGGGAGCTGTTTTTT.

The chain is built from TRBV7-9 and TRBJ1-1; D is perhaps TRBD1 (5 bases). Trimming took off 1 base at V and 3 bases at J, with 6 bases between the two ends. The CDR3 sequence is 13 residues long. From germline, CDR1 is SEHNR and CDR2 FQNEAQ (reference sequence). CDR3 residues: CASSLGGDTEAFF. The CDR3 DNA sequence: TGTGCCAGCAGCTTAGGGGGGGACACTGAAGCTTTCTTT.

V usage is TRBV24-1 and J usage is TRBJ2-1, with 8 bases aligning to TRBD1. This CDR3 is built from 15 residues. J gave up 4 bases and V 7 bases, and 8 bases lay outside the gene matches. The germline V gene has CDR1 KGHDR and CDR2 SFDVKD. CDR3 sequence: CATSPANRGYNEQFF. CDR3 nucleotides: TGTGCCACCAGCCCGGCAAACAGGGGGTACAATGAGCAGTTCTTC.

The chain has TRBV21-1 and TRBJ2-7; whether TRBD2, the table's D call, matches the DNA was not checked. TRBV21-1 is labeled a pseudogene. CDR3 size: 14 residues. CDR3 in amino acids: CASSLSGISYEQYF. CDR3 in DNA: TGTGCCAGCAGCCTTAGCGGGATCTCCTACGAGCAGTACTTC.

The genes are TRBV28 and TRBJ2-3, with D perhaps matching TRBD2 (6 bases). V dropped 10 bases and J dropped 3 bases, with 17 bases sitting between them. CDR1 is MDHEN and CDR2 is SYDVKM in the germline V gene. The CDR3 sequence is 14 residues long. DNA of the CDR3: TGTGCCACTTCCAGGCGGGGAGGAACAGATACGCAGTATTTT. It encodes CATSRRGGTDTQYF.

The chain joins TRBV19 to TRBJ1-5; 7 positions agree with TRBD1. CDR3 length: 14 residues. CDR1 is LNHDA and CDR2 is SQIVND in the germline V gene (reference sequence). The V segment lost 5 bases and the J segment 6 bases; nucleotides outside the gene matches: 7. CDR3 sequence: CASSSTGRLQPQHF. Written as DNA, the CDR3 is TGTGCCAGTAGTTCGACAGGGCGTCTTCAGCCCCAGCATTTT.

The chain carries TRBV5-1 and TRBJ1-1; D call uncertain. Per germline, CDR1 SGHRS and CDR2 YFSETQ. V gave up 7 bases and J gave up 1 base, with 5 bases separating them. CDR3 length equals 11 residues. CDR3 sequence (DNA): TGCGCCAGCTCCCAGAACACTGAAGCTTTCTTT. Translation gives CASSQNTEAFF.

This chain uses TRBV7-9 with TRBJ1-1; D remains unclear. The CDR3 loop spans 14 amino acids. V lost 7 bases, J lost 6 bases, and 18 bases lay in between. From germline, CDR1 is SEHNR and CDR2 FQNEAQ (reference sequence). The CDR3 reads CASILTAVNAEAFF. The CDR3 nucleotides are TGTGCCAGCATACTAACAGCGGTCAACGCTGAAGCTTTCTTT.

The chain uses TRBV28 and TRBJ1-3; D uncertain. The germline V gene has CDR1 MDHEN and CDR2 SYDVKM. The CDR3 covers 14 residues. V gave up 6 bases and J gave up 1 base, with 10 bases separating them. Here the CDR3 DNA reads TGTGCCAGCAGGCCTGGGAGATCTGGAAACACCATATATTTT. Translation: CASRPGRSGNTIYF.

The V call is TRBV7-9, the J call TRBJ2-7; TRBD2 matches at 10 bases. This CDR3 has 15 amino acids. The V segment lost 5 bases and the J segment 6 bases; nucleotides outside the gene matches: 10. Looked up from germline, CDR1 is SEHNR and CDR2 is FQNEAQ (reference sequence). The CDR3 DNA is TGTGCCAGCAGCCCCCCTAGCGGGAGAGGGCGCGAGCAGTACTTC. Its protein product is CASSPPSGRGREQYF.

The CDR3 DNA reads TGTGCCGGTACCCGGGGAAACACCATATATTTT. Amino acids: CAGTRGNTIYF. V usage is TRBV30 and J usage is TRBJ1-3; no definite D call. CDR3 length equals 11 residues. CDR1 GTSNPN and CDR2 SVGIG come from the germline V gene (reference sequence). The V end lost 8 bases, the J end lost 4 bases, and 9 bases lay between the germline ends. The complete variable domain, with remaining parts taken from reference TRBV30 and TRBJ1-3, reads SQTIHQWPATLVQPVGSPLSLECTVEGTSNPNLYWYRQAAGRGLQLLFYSVGIGQISSEVPQNLSASRPQDRQFILSSKKLLLSDSGFYLCAGTRGNTIYFGEGSWLTVV.

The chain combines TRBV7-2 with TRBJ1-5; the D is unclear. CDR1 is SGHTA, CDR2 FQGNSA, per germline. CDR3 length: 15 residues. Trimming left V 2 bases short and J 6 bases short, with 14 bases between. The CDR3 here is CASSLQAGEGQPQHF. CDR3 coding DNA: TGTGCCAGCAGCTTACAGGCAGGCGAGGGTCAGCCCCAGCATTTT.

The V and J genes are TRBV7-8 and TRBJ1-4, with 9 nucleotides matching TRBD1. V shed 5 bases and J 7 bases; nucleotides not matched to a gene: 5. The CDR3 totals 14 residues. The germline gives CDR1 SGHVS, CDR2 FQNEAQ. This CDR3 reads CASSPGDRAEKLFF. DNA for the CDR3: TGTGCCAGCAGCCCCGGGGACAGGGCTGAAAAACTGTTTTTT.